Each of the 6 T cell receptor beta chains below was sequenced from the same sample in a study of tumor-infiltrating lymphocytes in primary liver carcinoma. Starting material of about 450 ng total RNA yielded TCR beta cDNA via a constant-region primer. Modified slightly, ARM-PCR produced TCR beta libraries over three nested multiplex PCR rounds. It was with TRBV1-TRBV30 forward primers and a C-beta reverse primer that the first two PCR rounds were run, at approximately 10 cycles each. TCRdb used MiXCR to reprocess the multiplex PCR reads, holding one entry per CDR3 protein. This sample has about 130,000 distinct CDR3 sequences; 64% occur once, and the top ten carry 7% to 10%. Starting material for RNA and DNA co-extraction consisted of roughly 19-30 mg of unsorted bulk tissue. Sequenced input: liver tumor tissue from sampling region 3. Subset: tumor region T3, left-lateral pole. The receptors stem from a woman aged 55 to 70 with primary liver carcinoma and hepatitis B virus infection.

The chain couples TRBV6-1 to TRBJ2-7; perhaps TRBD1 as D (6 bases). With 11 bases removed from V and 0 bases from J, the gap between germline ends came to 20 bases. The CDR3 has 15 amino acids. In germline, CDR1 is MNHNS, CDR2 SASEGT. CDR3 bases: TGTGCCGTCAGTGCTCCGGACAGAGCCTCCTACGAGCAGTACTTC. Translating it yields CAVSAPDRASYEQYF.

Remarks on this clonotype: A read error is possible here, since a much larger clone lies one base away. The CDR3: CASPTLTYEQYF. The CDR3 DNA sequence: TGTGCCTCCCCGACACTTACCTACGAGCAGTACTTC. The chain is built from TRBV10-3 and TRBJ2-7; D not certain. The germline CDR1 and CDR2 sequences are ENHRY and SYGVKD. The CDR3 is 12 amino acids. Deletions cut 11 bases from V and 2 bases from J, with 13 bases between.

Notes on this clonotype: A read error may be the cause here, since a much bigger clone is one base away. The V call is TRBV6-5, the J call TRBJ1-5, with 8 bases matching TRBD1. CDR3 size: 14 residues. CDR1 is MNHEY, CDR2 SVGAGI, per germline. The CDR3 region is CGSRRTGRNQPQHF. DNA of the CDR3: TGTGGCAGCCGGAGGACAGGGCGCAATCAGCCCCAGCATTTT.

This clonotype is labeled medium-sized (0.01 to 0.1%). This rearrangement joins TRBV11-3 to TRBJ2-5, with D possibly being TRBD1 (6 bases). Between the trimmed V and J ends, which lost 5 bases and 7 bases, there was a span of 14 bases. Germline CDR1 reads SGHNT; CDR2 reads YENEEA. This CDR3 is 13 amino acids long. The CDR3 protein is CASSPRGGGTQYF. In DNA, the CDR3 is TGTGCCAGCAGCCCCAGGGGCGGTGGGACCCAGTACTTC.

The chain recombines TRBV6-6 with TRBJ2-1; TRBD2 matches 9 bases. The CDR3 has 15 amino acids. Germline CDR1 reads MNHNY; CDR2 reads SVGAGI (reference sequence). V lost 11 bases to trimming and J lost 4 bases; unmatched junction nucleotides: 12. Written as DNA, the CDR3 is TGTGCCGGCCGGGATAGCGGGAGCAGATACAATGAGCAGTTCTTC. The encoded protein is CAGRDSGSRYNEQFF.

As regards this clonotype: At one of its ends the junction is not consistent with the germline gene, which may arise from a read error. The chain couples TRBV4-1 to TRBJ2-1, with D perhaps matching TRBD2 (5 bases). The germline CDR1 and CDR2 sequences are MGHRA and YSYEKL. This CDR3 contains 15 residues. This CDR3 is CTSSSGLARDNEQFF. As DNA, the CDR3 is TGTACCAGCAGCTCCGGACTCGCCCGCGACAATGAGCAGTTCTTC.